These T cell receptor beta chains were read from a single sample in a study of blood T cell repertoires in COVID-19. Method: immunoSEQ multiplex PCR; TCRdb's copy keeps in-frame clones and lacks some. This repertoire shows about 150,000 clones, approximately 88% found once; its top ten account for about 1.2%. Sequencing input: PBMCs or T cells enriched from blood (not recorded which). Receptors were obtained from a woman aged 25 to 39 with acute COVID-19. CDR3s include the opening cysteine and the closing phenylalanine or tryptophan. D genes are given only for firm matches. Clone sizes are given selectively: once, few, many, or a class where the clone is expanded.

- TRBD1 TRBJ2-7 TRBV28 CASSPRDRPLGGQYF TGTGCCAGCAGTCCGCGGGACAGGCCCTTGGGCGGGCAGTACTTC
- - TRBJ2-5 TRBV7-3 CASSSSLMQETQYF TGTGCCAGCAGCTCCAGTCTCATGCAAGAGACCCAGTACTTC
- - TRBJ1-1 TRBV5-1 CASSERESRASGGIVAFF TGCGCCAGCAGCGAAAGAGAATCCCGGGCCTCAGGAGGAATAGTGGCTTTCTTT
- TRBD2 TRBJ2-2 TRBV7-2 CASSLVGFLAGVETGELFF TGTGCCAGCAGCTTAGTTGGCTTCCTAGCGGGAGTTGAGACCGGGGAGCTGTTTTTT
- - TRBJ1-1 TRBV30 CAWAGRWGGAFF TGTGCCTGGGCCGGCCGGTGGGGGGGGGCTTTCTTT
- TRBD1 TRBJ2-7 TRBV6-2/TRBV6-3 CASSYEGTGSYEQYF TGTGCCAGCAGTTACGAAGGGACAGGGTCCTACGAGCAGTACTTC
- - TRBJ1-2 TRBV2 CASSDRDKALAF TGTGCCAGCAGTGACCGGGACAAGGCTCTTGCCTTC
- TRBD1 TRBJ1-6 TRBV30 CACGTAHNSPLHF TGTGCCTGTGGGACAGCTCATAATTCACCCCTCCACTTT
- - TRBJ1-5 TRBV28 CASSRWPTAPGHQPQHF TGTGCCAGCAGTAGATGGCCGACGGCGCCAGGGCATCAGCCCCAGCATTTT
- TRBD1 TRBJ2-4 TRBV19 CASSQPGQGKNIQYF TGTGCCAGTAGCCAACCGGGACAGGGGAAAAACATTCAGTACTTC
- TRBD2 TRBJ2-3 TRBV3-1/TRBV3-2 CASSQVLLAGGVTDTQYF TGTGCCAGCAGCCAAGTTCTACTAGCGGGAGGAGTAACAGATACGCAGTATTTT
- TRBD1 TRBJ2-3 TRBV3-1/TRBV3-2 CASSQGTGAINTQYF TGTGCCAGCAGCCAAGGGACAGGGGCCATAAATACGCAGTATTTT
- TRBD2 TRBJ2-7 TRBV7-9 CASSLALGGSSYEQYF TGTGCCAGCAGCTTAGCGCTGGGGGGGAGCTCCTACGAGCAGTACTTC
- TRBD1 TRBJ1-4 TRBV19 CASSIQGANEKLFF TGTGCCAGTAGTATACAGGGGGCGAATGAAAAACTGTTTTTT
- TRBD1 TRBJ2-3 TRBV5-6 CASSSPETGITDTQYF TGTGCCAGCAGCTCCCCCGAGACAGGGATCACAGATACGCAGTATTTT
- - TRBJ2-3 TRBV7-8 CASSLERPSTDTQYF TGTGCCAGCAGCTTGGAGCGGCCTAGCACAGATACGCAGTATTTT
- - TRBJ1-2 TRBV27 CASSPAQGAPYGYTF TGTGCCAGCAGTCCCGCACAGGGAGCACCATATGGCTACACCTTC
few - TRBJ1-6 TRBV5-1 CASSTGSWDSPLHF TGCGCCAGCAGCACGGGGAGTTGGGATTCACCCCTCCACTTT
- - TRBJ1-3 TRBV7-8 CASSLERSGVYF TGTGCCAGCAGCTTAGAGAGGTCAGGGGTATATTTT
- - TRBJ1-2 TRBV28 CASSLLPVYYGYTF TGTGCCAGCAGTTTACTACCGGTATACTATGGCTACACCTTC
- - TRBJ2-7 TRBV9 CASSVGTAYEQYF TGTGCCAGCAGCGTAGGGACAGCCTACGAGCAGTACTTC
- TRBD1 TRBJ1-6 TRBV10-3 CAISDTGDNSPLHF TGTGCCATCAGTGATACAGGGGATAATTCACCCCTCCACTTT
- TRBD1 TRBJ1-4 TRBV19 CASTPQGRGEKLFF TGTGCCAGTACCCCACAGGGGCGCGGTGAAAAACTGTTTTTT
- - TRBJ2-3 TRBV6-2/TRBV6-3 CASSSAAGADTQYF TGTGCCAGCAGTTCGGCCGCGGGTGCAGATACGCAGTATTTT
once - TRBJ1-1 TRBV6-5 CASSYSATDSNTEAFF TGTGCCAGCAGTTACTCGGCGACAGACTCGAACACTGAAGCTTTCTTT
once TRBD1 TRBJ1-4 TRBV28 CASSPHGTGSEKLFF TGTGCCAGCAGTCCCCACGGGACAGGGTCTGAAAAACTGTTTTTT
- - TRBJ1-5 TRBV30 CAWSVQGRAPQHF TGTGCCTGGAGTGTACAGGGCCGGGCGCCCCAGCATTTT
- - TRBJ1-1 TRBV27 CASSLRAGRTMNTEAFF TGTGCCAGCAGTTTAAGGGCAGGGCGTACTATGAACACTGAAGCTTTCTTT
- - TRBJ1-1 TRBV5-6 CASSLAGHLNTEAFF TGTGCCAGCAGCTTAGCGGGACATTTGAACACTGAAGCTTTCTTT
- - TRBJ2-7 TRBV28 CASNGYLSYEQYF TGTGCCAGCAACGGGTACCTATCCTACGAGCAGTACTTC
- - TRBJ2-2 TRBV28 CASSSPPGGTGELFF TGTGCCAGCAGTTCTCCGCCCGGAGGCACCGGGGAGCTGTTTTTT
many TRBD2 TRBJ2-5 TRBV6-4 CASSPTSGSAETQYF TGTGCCAGCAGCCCTACTAGCGGGAGTGCAGAGACCCAGTACTTC
- TRBD2 TRBJ2-1 TRBV10-3 CAISLVAGGLDEQFF TGTGCCATCAGCTTAGTAGCGGGAGGTTTAGATGAGCAGTTCTTC
once - TRBJ1-1 TRBV3-1/TRBV3-2 CASSPNYRVTEAFF TGTGCCAGCAGCCCGAACTACAGGGTAACTGAAGCTTTCTTT
- - TRBJ1-2 TRBV28 CASSLRDYGYTF TGTGCCAGCAGTTTACGGGACTATGGCTACACCTTC
- - TRBJ1-2 TRBV14 CASSQGGLSYGYTF TGTGCCAGCAGCCAAGGCGGGTTGTCCTATGGCTACACCTTC
- - TRBJ1-3 TRBV27 CASSFGVPGNTIYF TGTGCCAGCAGTTTTGGAGTGCCTGGAAACACCATATATTTT
- TRBD1 TRBJ2-7 TRBV24-1 CATSPTETGLHEQYF TGTGCCACCAGCCCAACCGAGACAGGGCTCCACGAGCAGTACTTC
- - TRBJ1-2 TRBV18 CASSPRRGSDYGYTF TGTGCCAGCTCACCAAGGCGAGGGTCCGACTATGGCTACACCTTC
- TRBD1 TRBJ2-3 TRBV7-2 CASSLEGGSWTDTQYF TGTGCCAGCAGCTTAGAAGGGGGCTCCTGGACAGATACGCAGTATTTT
- TRBD1 TRBJ2-1 TRBV14 CASSQARDRGRRGYEQFF TGTGCCAGCAGCCAAGCCCGAGACAGGGGGCGAAGGGGCTATGAGCAGTTCTTC
- - TRBJ2-2 TRBV7-8 CASSPSEAGNTGELFF TGTGCCAGCAGCCCTAGCGAGGCGGGAAACACCGGGGAGCTGTTTTTT
- - TRBJ2-1 TRBV6-5 CASTGLPANEQFF TGTGCCAGCACAGGTCTCCCCGCGAATGAGCAGTTCTTC
- TRBD2 TRBJ2-7 TRBV7-6 CASSLSVSGTSGEQYF TGTGCCAGCAGCTTATCCGTATCCGGGACTAGTGGCGAGCAGTACTTC
- - TRBJ2-7 TRBV28 CASRRGSYYEQYF TGTGCCAGCCGAAGGGGCAGCTACTACGAGCAGTACTTC
- - TRBJ2-3 TRBV5-4 CASSFQGTDTQYF TGTGCCAGCAGCTTCCAGGGCACAGATACGCAGTATTTT
- TRBD2 TRBJ2-7 TRBV18 CASSQGTSGRYEQYF TGTGCCAGCTCACAAGGGACTAGCGGGAGGTACGAGCAGTACTTC
- - TRBJ2-7 TRBV24-1 CATRESGDSYEQYF TGTGCCACTAGGGAGAGTGGTGATTCCTACGAGCAGTACTTC
- - TRBJ2-3 TRBV5-6 CASSSLFSMDTQYF TGTGCCAGCAGCTCTCTCTTCAGTATGGATACGCAGTATTTT
- TRBD2 TRBJ2-1 TRBV4-2 CASSRPTSSNEQFF TGTGCCAGCAGCCGCCCGACTAGCTCCAATGAGCAGTTCTTC
- - TRBJ2-5 TRBV5-1 CASSPQQETQYF TGCGCCAGCAGCCCACAGCAAGAGACCCAGTACTTC
once TRBD1 TRBJ1-6 TRBV5-1 CASSRDSSYNSPLHF TGCGCCAGCAGCAGGGACAGCTCCTATAATTCACCCCTCCACTTT
- TRBD1 TRBJ1-1 TRBV5-1 CASSSTGVAAEAFF TGCGCCAGCAGCTCGACAGGGGTTGCGGCTGAAGCTTTCTTT
- - TRBJ2-3 TRBV28 CASSLAGSGTDTQYF TGTGCCAGCAGTTTGGCGGGCAGCGGTACAGATACGCAGTATTTT